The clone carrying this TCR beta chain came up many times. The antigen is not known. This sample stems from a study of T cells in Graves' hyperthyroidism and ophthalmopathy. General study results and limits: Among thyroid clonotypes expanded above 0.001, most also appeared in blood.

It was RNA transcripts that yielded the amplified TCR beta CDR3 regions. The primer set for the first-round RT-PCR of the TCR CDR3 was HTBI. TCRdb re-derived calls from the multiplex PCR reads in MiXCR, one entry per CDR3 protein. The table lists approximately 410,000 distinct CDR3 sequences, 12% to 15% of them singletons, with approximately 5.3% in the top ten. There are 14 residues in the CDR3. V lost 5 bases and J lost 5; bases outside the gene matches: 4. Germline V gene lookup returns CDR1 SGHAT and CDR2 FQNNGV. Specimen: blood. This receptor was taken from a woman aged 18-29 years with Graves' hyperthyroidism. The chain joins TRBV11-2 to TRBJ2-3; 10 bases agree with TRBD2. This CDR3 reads CASSPRLAGDTQYF. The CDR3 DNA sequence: TGTGCCAGCAGCCCCAGACTAGCGGGAGATACGCAGTATTTT.